This T cell receptor beta chain was found in a study of vaccination and CD4 T cells after COVID-19 (dated by TCRdb to 2022 to 2024). Turning to the overall study: Convalescent patients had a positive SARS-CoV-2 result on nasal swab PCR, and of these patients, several had mild disease and one had severe disease. The convalescent cohort included six males and four females, with two Hispanic individuals, seven Caucasians, two Asians and one multiracial person. Participants received two doses of either the Pfizer-BioNTech BNT162b2 vaccine (n=8) or the Moderna mRNA-1273 vaccine (n=2). Post-COVID blood samples were collected from convalescent patients a median of about 92 days after diagnosis, with a range of about 30 to 161 days. Post-vaccine blood samples were collected a median of approximately 72 days after the second vaccine dose, ranging from about 13 to 241 days. For stimulating the cultures, overlapping spike peptide pools were used, derived from SARS-CoV-2 as well as from the common cold coronaviruses HCoV-NL63, HCoV-OC43 and HCoV-229E. As controls, cultures received a CEFX viral epitope pool (the positive control), an HIV-1 Nef peptide pool (the negative control), or no peptide at all. The spike-specific CD4+ TCR repertoire was compared before and after mRNA vaccination in over nine COVID-19 convalescent patients and a few infection-naive healthy vaccine recipients. General study outcomes and caveats: The number of convalescent patients in the study was relatively small, and the study did not examine early timepoints following natural infection. An increase in the median number of SARS-CoV-2-reactive clonotypes from around 20 after infection to 38 after vaccination was observed, but the change was not found to be significant. Among convalescent patients, a median around 89% of the SARS-CoV-2-reactive clones seen after vaccination appeared only after vaccination, which suggests priming specific to the vaccine. In convalescent patients, nearly all vaccine-specific clones (304 of 307) were found to be mono-reactive for SARS-CoV-2 spike rather than cross-reactive with common cold coronaviruses.

This clonotype was counted only a few times. Its antigen is not yet known. No much larger clone exists at a distance of one base, and base qualities are not known. The treatment or condition label corresponds to: approximately 11-day PBMC culture with coronavirus spike peptide pools or control peptides (ViraFEST assay). The ViraFEST assay, used in the study, expanded antigen-specific T cells with peptide pools and then identified the expanded clonotypes through TCR sequencing. Positive SARS-CoV-2 PCR tests in the convalescent patients dated from March to December 2020, before Alpha, Beta and Delta variants emerged in the United States. Each well held roughly 2.2 million PBMCs cultured in IMDM containing roughly 5.5% human AB serum and roughly 10 IU/ml IL-2, with about 10 ug/ml peptide pools added. On days 3 and 7, half of the culture medium was replaced with fresh IL-2-containing medium. CD4+ T cells were isolated after approximately 10 days of culture through negative selection using the EasySep CD4+ T cell isolation kit. PBMCs were separated from whole blood using Ficoll-Paque Plus gradient centrifugation and then either used fresh or cryopreserved at -140C. Each culture condition was generally run in triplicate wells.

Library creation used PCR. DNA from cultured CD4+ T cells was subjected to TCR sequencing with the Oncomine TCR Beta short-read assay at the Johns Hopkins FTIC core. The QIAamp micro DNA kit was used to extract genomic DNA from the cultured CD4+ T cells. Oncomine TCR Beta libraries from cultured CD4+ T cells were pooled using unique dual indexes and sequenced on an Illumina iSeq 100. As for the original processing: Non-productive sequences were filtered out, and CDR3s that did not start with C, did not end with F or W, or were shorter than 7 amino acids were discarded. Antigen-specific clonotypes were identified with the MANAFEST web application by comparing peptide-stimulated wells with reference and other culture wells. To be called positive, a clone needed an FDR below 0.05, an odds ratio above 5, and a productive frequency above 0.1% in at least two of three replicate wells. Cross-reactive clonotypes were defined as significantly expanded in both SARS-CoV-2 spike wells and at least one common cold coronavirus spike condition. Using R version 3.6.1, CDR3 homology was evaluated through Levenshtein distances (stringdist) along with unrooted phylogenetic trees (ape). TCRdb trimmed the raw reads at Q25, called clones with MiXCR and kept productive beta chains. Rows with one shared CDR3 protein collapse into an entry with the most common genes and DNA. Here the V and J calls rest on TCRdb's processing, not on the authors' analysis. For this sample there are some 25,000 distinct CDR3 sequences; 45% to 50% appear just once. 5% to 6.5% of the sample is taken by the ten largest.

The CDR3 starts with the cysteine, ends with the phenylalanine, and has 14 residues. This entry keeps only the CDR3 DNA: 42 bases, framed from base 1. Looking up the germline V gene yields CDR1 MNHNS and CDR2 SASEGT. V sheds 3 bases and J sheds 4 bases, leaving 10 bases between their ends. The clonotype comes from a human donor who had recovered from COVID-19. The rearrangement combines TRBV6-1 with TRBJ2-1, and the D gene may be TRBD1, 6 bases matching. Sequenced material: CD4+ T cells from blood, cultured in vitro. The DNA sequence is as follows: TGTGCCAGCAGTGAGGGGACAAGGTACAATGAGCAGTTCTTC. Translated, this is CASSEGTRYNEQFF.